This T cell receptor beta chain was recorded in a study of shared clonotypes between healthy human individuals. Background on the study: Each donor contributed plates that comprised three CD4 naive, three CD4 memory, two CD8 naive and one CD8 memory.

Whole-study results and caveats: Naive subsets tended to show greater estimated richness than memory subsets. Limitation of the genetic and exposure-history diversity represented came from the few donors.

Template for every sorted-subset replicate PCR totaled about 200 ng DNA, some 30,000 T cell genomes. Measured with immunoSEQ multiplex PCR; TCRdb has only the in-frame clones, and not every one. Among roughly 2,000,000 clones listed, 85% to 95% were seen once. About this clone itself: Antigen unknown.

Naive-designated CD8 cells lacked CD45RO, were positively enriched for CCR7, and omitted terminally differentiated effector memory CD45RA+ cells. Germline V gene data show CDR1 as SEHNR and CDR2 as FQNEAQ (reference sequence). With 4 bases removed from V and 1 base from J, the gap between germline ends came to 10 bases. There are 14 residues in the CDR3. Input material: naive CD8+ T cells sorted from blood. This receptor was identified in a man aged 18 to 29 in good health. The chain carries TRBV7-9 and TRBJ1-2; D gene unclear. CDR3 DNA: TGTGCCAGCAGCTCGACTACAATTAACTATGGCTACACCTTC. This translates into CASSSTTINYGYTF.